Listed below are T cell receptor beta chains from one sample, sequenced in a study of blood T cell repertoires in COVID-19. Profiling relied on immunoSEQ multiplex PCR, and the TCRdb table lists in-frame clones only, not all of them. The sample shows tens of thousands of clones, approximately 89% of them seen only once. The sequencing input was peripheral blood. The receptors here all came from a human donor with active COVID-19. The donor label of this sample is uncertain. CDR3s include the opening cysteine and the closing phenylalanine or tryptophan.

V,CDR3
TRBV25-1,CASRNSNSPLHF
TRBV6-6,CASSSTGGPLHF
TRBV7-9,CASSPGQGPMNTEAFF
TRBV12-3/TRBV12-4,CASSLQETQYF
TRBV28,CASRQTIRDEQYF
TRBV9,CASSVEGQGLSGGYTF
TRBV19,CASSVGDRTYEQYF
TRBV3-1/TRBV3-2,CASSQDVAAYEQYF
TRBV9,CASSVAGQGETQYF
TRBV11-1,CASSYTGASEQYF
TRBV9,CASSALGAGNTIYF
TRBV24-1,CATSGSRGEADNEQFF
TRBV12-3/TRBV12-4,CASSPSGYGYTF
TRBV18,CASSPATELDYTF
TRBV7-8,CASSLVPSGRETQYF
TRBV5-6,CASSFSKVWGHEQFF
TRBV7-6,CASSSPYSKPGNTIYF
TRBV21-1,CASSLTNQGKNEQYF
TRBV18,CASSLGQDYEQYF
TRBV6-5,CASRATGGKNIQYF
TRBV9,CASSVFTETNTEAFF
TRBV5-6,CASQGLGETQYF
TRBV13,CASSKHSTGSYEQYF
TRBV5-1,CASSSNLQVQAFF
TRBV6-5,CASSPVGGMHGYTF
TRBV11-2,CASAGASSKGWYEQYF
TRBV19,CASNFLNTEAFF
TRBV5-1,CASSHRGKTFSGANVLTF
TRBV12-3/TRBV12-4,CASNGGGADTQYF
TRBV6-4,CASRHNRAGELFF
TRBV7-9,CASSLGGPGETQYF
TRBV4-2,CASSQDYQGAGANVLTF
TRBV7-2,CASSFWGGGYEQYF
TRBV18,CASSPPNRGGDNEQFF
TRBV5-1,CASGQGGGNNEQFF
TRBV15,CATSPKGRGVYGYTF
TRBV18,CASSPNAQGSYEQYF
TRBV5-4,CASRSGGEAEQYF
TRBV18,CASSPQVTELSGNTIYF
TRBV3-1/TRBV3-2,CASSRDRVIAYEQFF
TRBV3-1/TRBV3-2,CASSQGQLNTEAFF
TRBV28,CASSPLPRGWSGELFF
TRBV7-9,CASSLGFGNTEAFF
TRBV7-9,CASSFVDLARGFSGNTIYF
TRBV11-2,CASSLSGSPLHF
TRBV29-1,CSVVVEGGSGANVLTF
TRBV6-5,CASRAWNYGYTF
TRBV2,CATLQGTEAFF
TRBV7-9,CASSRGQGAEQYF
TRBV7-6,CASSLETGFNQPQHF
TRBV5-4,CASSLSLVSTDTQYF
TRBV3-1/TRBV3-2,CASSQDPRGRFSEQYF
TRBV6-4,CASSEEDGGNSPLHF
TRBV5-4,CASSVSRSGGSYEQYF
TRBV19,CASSTPGQVTGELFF
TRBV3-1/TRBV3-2,CASTLIQGTEQFF
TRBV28,CASSTDSRYTDTQYF
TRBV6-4,CASSAPPGGTEAFF
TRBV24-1,CATKQAVNTEAFF
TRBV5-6,CAISMGGKFAEAFF